Shown below are 13 T cell receptor beta chains from a single sample sequenced in a study of blood T cell repertoires in COVID-19. Repertoires were generated with immunoSEQ multiplex PCR, while TCRdb's copy carries only in-frame clones and drops some. This table holds approximately 150,000 clones, 80% to 85% found once. Sequences were obtained from peripheral blood. The receptors were gathered from a man between 65 and 85 years old with active or convalescent COVID-19.

The gene calls are TRBV5-1 and TRBJ1-1; D is unclear. CDR3 size: 13 residues. V was pared by 2 bases and J by 5 bases, with 10 bases between. Germline values: CDR1 SGHRS, CDR2 YFSETQ. The CDR3 coding sequence is TGCGCCAGCAGCTTACCCGAGGGTACTGAAGCTTTCTTT. Translation gives CASSLPEGTEAFF.

The chain joins TRBV4-1 to TRBJ2-1; D is perhaps TRBD1 (5 bases). Per germline, CDR1 MGHRA and CDR2 YSYEKL. Trimming took off 4 bases at V and 7 bases at J, with 14 bases between the two ends. This CDR3 comprises 14 residues. The CDR3 coding sequence is TGCGCCAGCAGCCCCTGGGGCAGACTGAATGAGCAGTTCTTC. As protein: CASSPWGRLNEQFF.

This clone was found a few times. This chain uses TRBV4-1 with TRBJ2-1; D is possibly TRBD2 (5 bases). Germline CDR1 reads MGHRA; CDR2 reads YSYEKL. V was shortened by 0 bases and J by 7 bases, with 19 bases between the two germline ends. The CDR3 has 17 residues. The CDR3 loop reads CASSQDSVQRGRNEQFF. The CDR3 nucleotides are TGCGCCAGCAGCCAAGATAGCGTCCAGCGAGGTAGAAATGAGCAGTTCTTC.

The CDR3 protein is CASSQKDRDVYEQYF. The CDR3 DNA sequence: TGTGCCAGCAGCCAGAAGGACAGGGATGTCTACGAGCAGTACTTC. J is TRBJ2-7 and V is TRBV14; TRBD1 matches at 8 bases. V lost 3 bases and J lost 3; bases outside the gene matches: 7. Per the germline V gene, CDR1 is SGHDN and CDR2 is FVKESK. This CDR3 has 15 residues.

The rearrangement links TRBV9 to TRBJ1-3, with D maybe TRBD1 (6 bases). The ends were cut back, 4 bases at V and 0 bases at J, with 14 bases in the middle. The CDR3 runs to 16 residues. The germline V gene encodes CDR1 SGDLS and CDR2 YYNGEE. CDR3 residues: CASSLGGTLSGNTIYF. In DNA form, the CDR3 reads TGTGCCAGCAGCCTAGGGGGGACACTCTCTGGAAACACCATATATTTT. The complete variable domain, with remaining parts taken from reference TRBV9 and TRBJ1-3, reads DSGVTQTPKHLITATGQRVTLRCSPRSGDLSVYWYQQSLDQGLQFLIQYYNGEERAKGNILERFSAQQFPDLHSELNLSSLELGDSALYFCASSLGGTLSGNTIYFGEGSWLTVV.

The V gene is TRBV10-3, the J gene TRBJ1-5; no firm D call. The CDR3 has 13 residues. V lost 2 bases to trimming and J lost 7 bases, with 9 bases between them. Per the germline V gene, CDR1 is ENHRY and CDR2 is SYGVKD. The CDR3 bases are TGTGCCATCAGTGAGGGAGAGGGACAGCCCCAGCATTTT. Translated: CAISEGEGQPQHF.

The V and J genes are TRBV6-2 or TRBV6-3 and TRBJ1-5; 9 nucleotides agree with TRBD1. V gave up 6 bases and J gave up 2 bases; unmatched junction bases: 8. This CDR3 is built from 16 residues. Germline values: CDR1 MNHEY, CDR2 SVGEGT. Here the CDR3 DNA reads TGTGCCAGCAGCCTACTCGGACAGGGGCGCAATCAGCCCCAGCATTTT. This translates into CASSLLGQGRNQPQHF.

This clone was seen a single time. J is TRBJ2-3 and V is TRBV14; weak D call: TRBD1 (6 bases). Germline-derived CDR1 and CDR2 are SGHDN and FVKESK. The CDR3 spans 16 residues. The V end lost 4 bases, the J end lost 0 bases, and 14 bases lay between the germline ends. The CDR3 bases are TGTGCCAGCAGCCCGGACAGAATTATTAGCACAGATACGCAGTATTTT. Amino acid sequence: CASSPDRIISTDTQYF.

This chain joins TRBV7-8 and TRBJ1-4, with 8 positions matching TRBD1. V lost 5 bases to trimming and J lost 8 bases; unmatched junction nucleotides: 7. From germline, CDR1 is SGHVS and CDR2 FQNEAQ. The CDR3 spans 14 residues. CDR3: CASSEDRGGEKLFF. CDR3 DNA: TGTGCCAGCAGCGAAGACAGGGGAGGGGAAAAACTGTTTTTT. Variable domain in full (rest from reference TRBV7-8 and TRBJ1-4): GAGVSQSPRYKVAKRGQDVALRCDPISGHVSLFWYQQALGQGPEFLTYFQNEAQLDKSGLPSDRFFAERPEGSVSTLKIQRTQQEDSAVYLCASSEDRGGEKLFFGSGTQLSVL.

This chain connects TRBV2 to TRBJ2-7, with D perhaps TRBD2 (5 bases). This CDR3 is 12 amino acids long. Germline V gene sequence: CDR1 SNHLY, CDR2 FYNNEI. V lost 4 bases to trimming and J lost 4 bases, with 8 bases between them. The CDR3 spells CASSARGYEQYF. CDR3 coding DNA: TGTGCCAGCAGTGCGCGAGGGTACGAGCAGTACTTC. Drawing the rest from reference TRBV2 and TRBJ2-7, the complete variable domain is EPEVTQTPSHQVTQMGQEVILRCVPISNHLYFYWYRQILGQKVEFLVSFYNNEISEKSEIFDDQFSVERPDGSNFTLKIRSTKLEDSAMYFCASSARGYEQYFGPGTRLTVT.

The CDR3 sequence: CASSPLGQGGTEAFF. The CDR3 nucleotides read TGTGCCAGCTCACCATTGGGACAGGGGGGCACTGAAGCTTTCTTT. The rearrangement uses TRBV18 and TRBJ1-1, with 11 bases fitting TRBD1. J gave up 4 bases and V 2 bases, and 3 bases lay outside the gene matches. Germline CDR1 and CDR2: KGHSH and LQKENI. CDR3 length: 15 amino acids.

This chain connects TRBV7-8 to TRBJ2-7; TRBD2 aligns across 7 bases. The trim removed 8 bases at V and 2 bases at J, leaving 0 bases unmatched. The CDR3 has 11 residues. CDR1 is SGHVS and CDR2 is FQNEAQ in the germline V gene. CDR3 nucleotide sequence: TGTGCCAGCCGGGGGGCCTACGAGCAGTACTTC. This encodes CASRGAYEQYF.

As DNA, the CDR3 is TGCGCCAGCAGCTTGTATGGCGGGGAGCCATCCTACAATGAGCAGTTCTTC. Translation: CASSLYGGEPSYNEQFF. This chain links TRBV5-1 with TRBJ2-1; TRBD2 might be the D (6 bases). Germline V CDR1 and CDR2: SGHRS, YFSETQ. This CDR3 has 17 amino acids. Trimming took 1 base from V and 1 from J, leaving 15 bases between them. Drawing the rest from reference TRBV5-1 and TRBJ2-1, the complete variable domain is KAGVTQTPRYLIKTRGQQVTLSCSPISGHRSVSWYQQTPGQGLQFLFEYFSETQRNKGNFPGRFSGRQFSNSRSEMNVSTLELGDSALYLCASSLYGGEPSYNEQFFGPGTRLTVL.